The source of this TCR beta chain is a study of cytomegalovirus exposure and HLA in healthy donors. The PCR had 60 Vbeta and 13 Jbeta primers. The repertoire was sequenced with immunoSEQ multiplex PCR; TCRdb's copy has only in-frame clones and lacks some. The table records some 180,000 clones, 75% to 85% of them present only once. The CDR3 loop spans 16 amino acids. Germline lookup yields CDR1 MNHNY and CDR2 SVGAGI (reference sequence). V lost 1 base to trimming and J lost 6 bases; unmatched junction nucleotides: 11. Material: PBMCs. The sequence was collected from a man younger than 30 in good health and CMV-seronegative. V usage is TRBV6-6 and J usage is TRBJ1-1; TRBD1 matches 7 bases. In DNA form, the CDR3 reads TGTGCCAGCAGTTACTTGGCAGGGGGGTTGAATCCTGAAGCTTTCTTT. Encoded protein: CASSYLAGGLNPEAFF.